This T cell receptor (beta chain) was sequenced for a study of T-cell memory formation after mild COVID-19. For the study at large: TCR clusters largely stayed donor specific. Study findings and constraints: The study found contracting CD4+ clones mainly in CM and EM and contracting CD8+ clones in EMRA. Memory sampled before infection contained some responding clones, suggesting cross-reactive memory joined.

Germline CDR1 and CDR2: SNHLY and FYNNEI. V trimming: 5 bases; J trimming: 5 bases; junction bases outside the gene matches: 7. The CDR3 has 15 residues. Concerning this clonotype itself: Its antigen is not known.

5'RACE primed from the constant segment yielded TCR alpha and TCR beta cDNA libraries bearing sample barcodes and UMIs. MiXCR, applied by TCRdb to the 5' RACE reads, yields one record per CDR3 protein. The sample includes about 350,000 distinct CDR3 sequences, under 25% of them seen just once. The chain is built from TRBV2 and TRBJ2-5; the match to TRBD1 covers 11 bases. The specimen was PBMCs or a T cell subset sorted from them (not recorded which). This clonotype was sampled from a man between 18 and 35 years old who had mild COVID-19 (a few samples of this study predate the infection). Cell type and time point are not known. The CDR3 loop is CASSNRDRGVETQYF. CDR3 nucleotide sequence: TGTGCCAGCAGTAACCGGGACAGGGGGGTTGAGACCCAGTACTTC. Using reference TRBV2 and TRBJ2-5 for the parts outside the CDR3, the full variable domain is EPEVTQTPSHQVTQMGQEVILRCVPISNHLYFYWYRQILGQKVEFLVSFYNNEISEKSEIFDDQFSVERPDGSNFTLKIRSTKLEDSAMYFCASSNRDRGVETQYFGPGTRLLVL.